The T cell receptor (beta chain) described here comes from a study of T-cell reconstitution after alpha-beta-depleted transplantation in children. This sample's TCRbeta library carried unique molecular identifier barcodes. MiXCR, run by TCRdb on the PCR reads, gives a single entry per CDR3 protein. The top ten clones hold under 7% of a sample with about half a million distinct CDR3 sequences, around 12% of them seen once. V was pared by 1 base and J by 0 bases, with 11 bases between. Germline CDR1 and CDR2: LGHNA and YSLEER. CDR3 length: 16 residues. This rearrangement joins TRBV4-3 to TRBJ2-3; D not certain. The material sequenced was PBMCs from the stem cell graft donor, taken from the stem cell graft. This receptor was obtained from a human donor who donated a stem cell graft to a child with combined immunodeficiency. This chain's CDR3 is CASSQVRSSSTDTQYF. The CDR3 nucleotides are TGCGCCAGCAGCCAAGTGAGGAGCTCTAGCACAGATACGCAGTATTTT.